The rows below give T cell receptor beta chains drawn from one sample of a study of blood T cell repertoires in COVID-19. Sequencing was performed with immunoSEQ multiplex PCR; in TCRdb, only in-frame clones are kept and a portion is missing. The table lists more than 350,000 clones, around 89% of them singletons. The sample taken for sequencing was PBMCs or T cells enriched from blood (not recorded which). The receptor set was obtained from a man between 18 and 35 years old who had recovered from COVID-19. Both conserved end residues are part of each CDR3. The D gene is left open where the match is weak. Clone size, where shown, is once, few, many, or a class for clones that have expanded.

TRBD2	TRBV5-1	TRBJ2-2	once	CASSSGLVTGELFF	TGCGCCAGCAGCTCCGGACTAGTAACCGGGGAGCTGTTTTTT
TRBD1	TRBV6-5	TRBJ2-2	once	CASSYGTGSTGELFF	TGTGCCAGCAGTTACGGGACAGGGAGCACCGGGGAGCTGTTTTTT
.	TRBV6-2/TRBV6-3	TRBJ2-1	few	CASSYPNQGGSDEQFF	TGTGCCAGCAGTTACCCAAATCAGGGGGGATCCGATGAGCAGTTCTTC
.	TRBV9	TRBJ2-3	.	CASSSITTDTQYF	TGTGCCAGCAGCTCTATTACCACAGATACGCAGTATTTT
.	TRBV28	TRBJ2-7	.	CASSGQIAYEQYF	TGTGCCAGCAGTGGACAGATAGCCTACGAGCAGTACTTC
TRBD2	TRBV3-1/TRBV3-2	TRBJ2-1	.	CASSLLGGGGHYNEQFF	TGTGCCAGCAGCCTACTAGGCGGCGGGGGGCACTACAATGAGCAGTTCTTC
.	TRBV7-9	TRBJ1-1	once	CASSPRTANTEAFF	TGTGCCAGCAGTCCTCGGACAGCGAACACTGAAGCTTTCTTT
.	TRBV28	TRBJ2-7	.	CASIPRTPPYEQYF	TGTGCCAGCATCCCCAGGACACCACCCTACGAGCAGTACTTC
.	TRBV28	TRBJ1-5	.	CASSVSHQPQHF	TGTGCCAGCAGCGTGTCTCATCAGCCCCAGCATTTT
.	TRBV5-1	TRBJ1-1	.	CASSSMGALGEAFF	TGCGCCAGCAGCTCTATGGGGGCGTTGGGTGAAGCTTTCTTT
TRBD1	TRBV7-9	TRBJ2-7	few	CASSPNPGTVYEQYF	TGTGCCAGCAGTCCAAACCCAGGGACAGTCTACGAGCAGTACTTC
TRBD2	TRBV3-1/TRBV3-2	TRBJ2-3	.	CASGDGLAGVVSDTQYF	TGTGCCAGCGGCGATGGACTAGCGGGAGTAGTATCAGATACGCAGTATTTT
.	TRBV12-3/TRBV12-4	TRBJ2-7	.	CASSLGNEQYF	TGTGCCAGCAGTTTGGGCAACGAGCAGTACTTC
TRBD1	TRBV6-5	TRBJ1-1	once	CASSRTGVNTEAFF	TGTGCCAGCAGTCGAACAGGGGTGAACACTGAAGCTTTCTTT
.	TRBV5-8	TRBJ1-2	.	CASSTNRVGYTF	TGTGCCAGCAGCACAAACAGGGTAGGCTACACCTTC
.	TRBV27	TRBJ2-7	few	CASSLGPSYEQYF	TGTGCCAGCAGTTTGGGGCCCTCCTACGAGCAGTACTTC
.	TRBV7-2	TRBJ1-1	.	CASSLNGKAFF	TGTGCCAGCAGCTTAAACGGGAAAGCTTTCTTT
.	TRBV3-1/TRBV3-2	TRBJ2-3	.	CASSQVQVRDTQYF	TGTGCCAGCAGCCAAGTTCAGGTTCGAGATACGCAGTATTTT
TRBD2	TRBV6-5	TRBJ2-7	.	CASQTSGAYEQYF	TGTGCCAGCCAGACTAGCGGAGCCTACGAGCAGTACTTC
.	TRBV5-6	TRBJ1-3	.	CASSPNYRLSGNTIYF	TGTGCCAGCAGCCCCAACTACCGATTATCTGGAAACACCATATATTTT
TRBD1	TRBV5-6	TRBJ1-1	once	CASSLKGDRPNTEAFF	TGTGCCAGCAGCTTGAAAGGGGACAGGCCGAACACTGAAGCTTTCTTT
.	TRBV11-2	TRBJ2-7	.	CASSLSNSYEQYF	TGTGCCAGCAGCCTATCGAACAGCTACGAGCAGTACTTC
TRBD1	TRBV6-5	TRBJ1-1	.	CASRPRGATNTEAFF	TGTGCCAGCAGGCCCAGGGGGGCTACAAACACTGAAGCTTTCTTT
.	TRBV5-1	TRBJ1-1	.	CASSLDQGLSGTEAFF	TGCGCCAGCAGCTTGGATCAGGGGCTCAGCGGAACTGAAGCTTTCTTT
TRBD2	TRBV7-2	TRBJ2-1	.	CASSPTLAGGPSEQFF	TGTGCCAGCAGCCCGACTCTAGCGGGAGGGCCAAGTGAGCAGTTCTTC
.	TRBV27	TRBJ1-6	.	CASSPGQRNSPLHF	TGTGCCAGCAGCCCCGGACAGCGAAATTCACCCCTCCACTTT
TRBD1	TRBV29-1	TRBJ2-7	.	CSVTGTGTYEQYF	TGCAGCGTTACCGGGACAGGCACCTACGAGCAGTACTTC
.	TRBV28	TRBJ1-1	.	CASSIRQMNTEAFF	TGTGCCAGCAGTATCAGACAAATGAACACTGAAGCTTTCTTT
.	TRBV14	TRBJ2-1	.	CASSQDLAVFF	TGTGCCAGCAGCCAAGATCTAGCAGTGTTCTTC
.	TRBV19	TRBJ1-1	.	CASSMRGSPEAFF	TGTGCCAGTAGTATGCGGGGGTCCCCTGAAGCTTTCTTT
TRBD1	TRBV9	TRBJ2-1	.	CASSVTGGPSYEQFF	TGTGCCAGCAGCGTTACAGGGGGTCCTTCGTATGAGCAGTTCTTC
.	TRBV19	TRBJ2-3	few	CASSPLGGRGTDTQYF	TGTGCCAGTAGTCCGTTAGGGGGGAGGGGCACAGATACGCAGTATTTT
TRBD1	TRBV10-1	TRBJ2-3	.	CASSHTGTGPQYF	TGCGCCAGCAGTCATACCGGGACAGGGCCGCAGTATTTT
.	TRBV7-2	TRBJ2-1	once	CASSSPGLGVDEQFF	TGTGCCAGCAGCTCACCGGGACTGGGCGTAGATGAGCAGTTCTTC
.	TRBV5-1	TRBJ1-2	.	CASSLSQSGMLYGYTF	TGCGCCAGCAGCTTGTCCCAGTCAGGGATGTTGTATGGCTACACCTTC
TRBD1	TRBV19	TRBJ2-5	.	CASSPQGALSGETQYF	TGTGCCAGTAGTCCTCAGGGGGCGCTCAGCGGGGAGACCCAGTACTTC
TRBD1	TRBV28	TRBJ1-1	.	CASSSPGDRGMNTEAFF	TGTGCCAGCAGTTCCCCGGGGGACAGGGGGATGAACACTGAAGCTTTCTTT
TRBD2	TRBV7-3	TRBJ2-1	.	CASSLTGASGRQEQFF	TGTGCCAGCAGCTTAACGGGTGCTAGCGGGAGACAAGAGCAGTTCTTC
TRBD1	TRBV7-9	TRBJ2-1	once	CASSPGQGTYNEQFF	TGTGCCAGCAGCCCCGGACAGGGGACTTACAATGAGCAGTTCTTC
TRBD1	TRBV5-1	TRBJ1-3	.	CASSHGTGTGNTIYF	TGCGCCAGCAGCCATGGGACAGGGACCGGAAACACCATATATTTT
TRBD1	TRBV11-1	TRBJ2-7	.	CASSPGTAHYEQYF	TGTGCCAGCAGCCCCGGGACAGCTCACTACGAGCAGTACTTC
TRBD2	TRBV27	TRBJ2-3	.	CASSLYWSGTTDTQYF	TGTGCCAGCAGTTTATATTGGAGCGGGACCACAGATACGCAGTATTTT
TRBD1	TRBV5-1	TRBJ1-1	.	CASSLHGQGTRWAFF	TGCGCCAGCAGCTTACACGGACAGGGGACGAGATGGGCTTTCTTT
.	TRBV12-3/TRBV12-4	TRBJ1-6	.	CASSLVRNSPLHF	TGTGCCAGCAGTTTAGTCAGGAATTCACCCCTCCACTTT
TRBD1	TRBV11-2	TRBJ1-3	few	CASSPAGGPGNTIYF	TGTGCCAGCAGCCCGGCAGGGGGCCCTGGAAACACCATATATTTT
.	TRBV19	TRBJ2-1	once	CASSMPPATDEQFF	TGTGCCAGTAGTATGCCGCCTGCTACGGATGAGCAGTTCTTC